These 4 T cell receptor beta chains were sequenced from one sample in a study of cytomegalovirus exposure and HLA in healthy donors. Primers included in the PCR were 60 Vbeta and 13 Jbeta primers. Sequenced by immunoSEQ multiplex PCR; TCRdb stores in-frame clones only, minus some. Counted here are under 200,000 clones, about four fifths occurring once; the ten biggest clones make up 7% to 9.5%. Sequencing input: PBMCs. These receptors all stem from a male donor in good health and CMV-seropositive.

This clone was recorded only once. V and J are TRBV30 and TRBJ1-5; perhaps TRBD1 as D (5 bases). The CDR3 is 14 amino acids. The germline V and J ends were trimmed by 0 bases and 9 bases, with 15 bases remaining between them. The germline gives CDR1 GTSNPN, CDR2 SVGIG (reference sequence). Written as DNA, the CDR3 is TGTGCCTGGAGTGTCGGGACCTTGGGAGGGCCCCAGCATTTT. Protein: CAWSVGTLGGPQHF. Variable domain in full (rest from reference TRBV30 and TRBJ1-5): SQTIHQWPATLVQPVGSPLSLECTVEGTSNPNLYWYRQAAGRGLQLLFYSVGIGQISSEVPQNLSASRPQDRQFILSSKKLLLSDSGFYLCAWSVGTLGGPQHFGDGTRLSIL.

The chain is built from TRBV9 and TRBJ2-1, with no clear D. CDR3 length equals 13 residues. Trimming took 0 bases from V and 7 from J, leaving 8 bases between them. Germline V gene data show CDR1 as SGDLS and CDR2 as YYNGEE. DNA of the CDR3: TGTGCCAGCAGCGTAGGGCCCAAAAATGAGCAGTTCTTC. Encoded protein: CASSVGPKNEQFF.

The chain is built from TRBV28 and TRBJ1-1; D remains unclear. The CDR3 sequence is 12 residues long. The germline gives CDR1 MDHEN, CDR2 SYDVKM. V lost 6 bases and J 5 bases, leaving 10 bases between the germline ends. In DNA, the CDR3 is TGTGCCAGCAGCCCCCCCGGGACTGAAGCTTTCTTT. This translates into CASSPPGTEAFF.

In this sample, this clone turned up once. The chain joins TRBV7-9 to TRBJ2-1; D perhaps matches TRBD2 (6 bases). CDR3 length: 17 amino acids. Germline CDR1 and CDR2: SEHNR and FQNEAQ (reference sequence). The V and J ends lost 5 bases and 4 bases respectively, with 21 bases between them. Written as DNA, the CDR3 is TGTGCCAGCAGCCGGCGACTTAGTAGCGGTAATTACAATGAGCAGTTCTTC. It specifies CASSRRLSSGNYNEQFF.